This T cell receptor (beta chain) emerged from a study of CD8 T cells in ankylosing spondylitis. About this clonotype itself: The antigen remains unidentified.

Study results and caveats: There was reportedly significant enrichment of clones that were disease-linked in matched ankylosing spondylitis synovial fluid. Disease-linked clones bore a CD8+ phenotype, appearing relatively rarely in peripheral blood. Blood of patients with ankylosing spondylitis appeared to be characterized by a TCR beta motif of several highly homologous variants.

Quantitative 5'-RACE was performed with molecular barcodes, and it yielded the TCR beta libraries. TCRdb re-called the 5' RACE reads with MiXCR, one entry per CDR3 protein. Counted here are a few hundred thousand distinct CDR3 sequences, 20% to 25% occurring once; the ten biggest clones make up roughly a sixth. This CDR3 contains 14 residues. Germline V lookup: CDR1 SNHLY, CDR2 FYNNEI. V lost 4 bases and J lost 3, with 10 bases in between. The rearrangement uses TRBV2 and TRBJ2-1; no reliable D call. The clonotype was recovered from a male donor with ankylosing spondylitis. Sample: blood, either unsorted or a sorted T cell fraction (not recorded which). In nucleotides, the CDR3 is TGTGCCAGCAGTGCGGCTATCCACTACAATGAGCAGTTCTTC. Its translation is CASSAAIHYNEQFF. The entire variable domain, with the rest obtained from reference TRBV2 and TRBJ2-1, is as follows: EPEVTQTPSHQVTQMGQEVILRCVPISNHLYFYWYRQILGQKVEFLVSFYNNEISEKSEIFDDQFSVERPDGSNFTLKIRSTKLEDSAMYFCASSAAIHYNEQFFGPGTRLTVL.